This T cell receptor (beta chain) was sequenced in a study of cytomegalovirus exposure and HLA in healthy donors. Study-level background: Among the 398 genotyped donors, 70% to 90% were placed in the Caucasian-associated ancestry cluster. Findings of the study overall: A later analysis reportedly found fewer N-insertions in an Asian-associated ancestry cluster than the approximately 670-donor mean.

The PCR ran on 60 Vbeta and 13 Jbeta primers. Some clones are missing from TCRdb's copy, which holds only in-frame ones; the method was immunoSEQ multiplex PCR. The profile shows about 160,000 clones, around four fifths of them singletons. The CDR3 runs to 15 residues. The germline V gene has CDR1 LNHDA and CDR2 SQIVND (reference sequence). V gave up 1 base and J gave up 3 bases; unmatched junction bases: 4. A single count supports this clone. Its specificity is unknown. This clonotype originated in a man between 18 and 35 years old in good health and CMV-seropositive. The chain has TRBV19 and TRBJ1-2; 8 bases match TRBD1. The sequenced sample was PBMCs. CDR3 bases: TGTGCCAGTAGTATAGGTCCGGGACAGGACTATGGCTACACCTTC. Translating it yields CASSIGPGQDYGYTF. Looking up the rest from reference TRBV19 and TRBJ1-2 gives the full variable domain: DGGITQSPKYLFRKEGQNVTLSCEQNLNHDAMYWYRQDPGQGLRLIYYSQIVNDFQKGDIAEGYSVSREKKESFPLTVTSAQKNPTAFYLCASSIGPGQDYGYTFGSGTRLTVV.